The sequence of this T cell receptor beta chain was determined in a study of T cell clones after liver transplantation. As for the study in general: TCRbeta sequencing after a pre-transplant mixed lymphocyte reaction identified graft-donor-reactive clones, later tracked in post-transplant blood. Three of eight recipients were HCV-positive; others had non-autoimmune, non-viral indications.

V lost 2 bases and J 5 bases, leaving 18 bases between the germline ends. In germline, CDR1 is MGHRA, CDR2 YSYEKL. This CDR3 has 17 amino acids. Assay: immunoSEQ multiplex PCR; the TCRdb copy retains only in-frame clones and omits some. The table shows around 19,000 clones, with roughly 88% occurring only once. In this sample, this clone is medium-sized. What it binds is not known. Overall study findings and caveats: In 5 of 8 subjects, circulating graft-donor-reactive CD4 TCRbeta sequences fell significantly after transplant. Post-transplant time points were not standardized, so conclusions are preliminary.

The origin of this receptor is a human donor who received a liver transplant. The sequenced sample was CD8+ T cells from blood, obtained before liver transplant. V and J are TRBV4-1 and TRBJ1-4; the D is unclear. This CDR3 is CASSQPFERARNEKLFF. The CDR3 DNA follows: TGCGCCAGCAGCCAACCTTTCGAACGGGCGAGGAATGAAAAACTGTTTTTT.